Included here is one T cell receptor beta chain sequence, with context. Its antigen is undetermined. The germline V gene has CDR1 MNHEY and CDR2 SMNVEV (reference sequence). This CDR3 spans 11 amino acids. Trimming cost V 6 bases and J 2 bases, with 5 bases left between them. This entry is derived from a study of vaccination effects on CD4 cells after COVID-19. Study details: Post-vaccine sampling took place a median of 72 days after the second dose.

Under the ViraFEST assay, PBMC were stimulated with viral peptide pools so that antigen-specific CD4+ T cells expanded. Sequencing was performed afterwards. Cells that had been cultured for approximately eleven days were the source of isolated CD4+ T cells. The vaccine given was either BNT162b2 or mRNA-1273, in two doses. Data came from immunoSEQ multiplex PCR; TCRdb stores just in-frame clones and leaves some out. In the table there are roughly 70,000 clones, over 70% of which are singletons. Study outcomes and limitations: Whether induced by infection or by vaccine, clones showed marked clonal contraction late after vaccination.

The clonotype comes from a human donor who received a COVID-19 vaccine. This chain links TRBV27 with TRBJ2-7, with D hard to call. Material: CD4+ T cells from PBMCs cultured with HCoV-229E spike peptides, obtained after COVID-19 vaccination. The chain's CDR3 is CASSPTYEQYV. CDR3 nucleotide sequence: TGTGCCAGCAGCCCGACCTACGAGCAGTACGTC.